Following are 13 T cell receptor beta chains from one sample sequenced in a study of cytomegalovirus exposure and HLA in healthy donors. The PCR employed 60 Vbeta primers together with 13 Jbeta primers. TCRdb's copy holds only in-frame clones and misses some; the assay was immunoSEQ multiplex PCR. The profile shows some 170,000 clones, almost 80% of them singletons. The sequenced material came from PBMCs. The receptors here all came from a man in his forties in good health and CMV-seropositive.

The chain uses TRBV28 and TRBJ1-5, with 7 bases aligning to TRBD1. The germline gives CDR1 MDHEN, CDR2 SYDVKM. The CDR3 spans 17 residues. Trimming cost V 6 bases and J 0 bases; bases outside gene matches: 11. The CDR3 sequence is CASRVRQGSYSNQPQHF. CDR3 nucleotide sequence: TGTGCCAGCAGAGTTAGACAGGGATCCTATAGCAATCAGCCCCAGCATTTT.

The chain recombines TRBV7-2 with TRBJ2-1, with 13 nucleotides matching TRBD2. The J segment lost 5 bases and the V segment lost 4 bases, leaving 5 bases of the junction unmatched. The CDR3 is 16 amino acids. CDR1 SGHTA and CDR2 FQGNSA come from the germline V gene. The CDR3 nucleotides are TGTGCCAGCAGCTACTGGGGGACTAGCGGGGACAATGAGCAGTTCTTC. Translated, it gives CASSYWGTSGDNEQFF.

The gene calls are TRBV5-6 and TRBJ1-5; 8 bases are shared with TRBD1. Losses at the gene ends were 5 bases for V and 0 bases for J; bases not matched to a gene: 7. The V gene's germline CDR1 is SGHDT and CDR2 YYEEEE. The CDR3 length is 16 residues. CDR3 nucleotide sequence: TGTGCCAGCAGTCGCCTGACAGGGGATAGCAATCAGCCCCAGCATTTT. Protein product: CASSRLTGDSNQPQHF.

This rearrangement joins TRBV18 to TRBJ2-1; TRBD2 matches at 12 bases. Trimming removed 5 bases from V and 0 bases from J; junction bases left unmatched: 2. The CDR3 contains 16 residues. Germline V gives CDR1 KGHSH, CDR2 LQKENI. CDR3 region: CASSLTSGSSYNEQFF. Here the CDR3 DNA reads TGTGCCAGCTCATTGACTAGCGGGAGCTCCTACAATGAGCAGTTCTTC.

This clone occurred once. This chain links TRBV28 with TRBJ1-5; TRBD1 agrees at 9 bases. Looked up from germline, CDR1 is MDHEN and CDR2 is SYDVKM. This CDR3 is 14 amino acids long. J was trimmed by 6 bases and V by 5 bases; bases with no gene match: 5. In DNA form, the CDR3 reads TGTGCCAGCAGTATGGGACAGGGTGGTCAGCCCCAGCATTTT. Protein: CASSMGQGGQPQHF.

V usage is TRBV6-5 and J usage is TRBJ2-5; unclear D gene. CDR1 is MNHEY and CDR2 is SVGAGI in the germline V gene. The CDR3 consists of 14 residues. Trimming took off 8 bases at V and 3 bases at J, with 16 bases between the two ends. The CDR3 region has the DNA TGTGCCAGCTCATTTTTCGCGGCTAAAGAGACCCAGTACTTC. Residues: CASSFFAAKETQYF.

The V gene is TRBV11-2, the J gene TRBJ2-1; the D gene is possibly TRBD1 (6 bases). V was pared by 3 bases and J by 6 bases, with 15 bases between. This CDR3 spans 15 amino acids. Germline CDR1 reads SGHAT; CDR2 reads FQNNGV. CDR3 nucleotides: TGTGCCAGCAGCTTGGGGGCCGGGAAGGTCAATGAGCAGTTCTTC. Translation: CASSLGAGKVNEQFF.

This chain uses TRBV27 with TRBJ2-7, with 13 bases identical to TRBD2. The V and J ends lost 5 bases and 6 bases, in that order; junction bases with no gene match: 10. This CDR3 region has 16 residues. Germline V gene lookup returns CDR1 MNHEY and CDR2 SMNVEV (reference sequence). The CDR3 sequence is CASSPRTSGSRGEQYF. Written as DNA, the CDR3 is TGTGCCAGCAGTCCGCGGACTAGCGGGAGTAGGGGCGAGCAGTACTTC.

This clone was recorded once. Since no conserved phenylalanine or tryptophan closes the CDR3, a read error is the likely cause. It is unclear where the CDR3 begins or ends on the DNA, so no DNA is shown, and the CDR3 is as TCRdb lists it. V is TRBV6-5 and J is TRBJ2-4; the D call in the table, TRBD1, was not verified against the DNA. Germline CDR1 reads MNHEY; CDR2 reads SVGAGI. The CDR3 length is 10 residues, termini included. CDR3 sequence: CASSYSGLGV.

The chain has TRBV6-5 and TRBJ1-6; no clear D gene. Trimming took 2 bases from V and 0 from J, leaving 5 bases between them. The germline gives CDR1 MNHEY, CDR2 SVGAGI. This CDR3 is built from 15 residues. The CDR3 region has the DNA TGTGCCAGCAGTTACGGGAGCTCCTATAATTCACCCCTCCACTTT. It yields the protein CASSYGSSYNSPLHF.

This rearrangement joins TRBV5-1 to TRBJ2-3, with 11 bases that match TRBD2. The CDR3 contains 16 residues. V lost 4 bases to trimming and J lost 2 bases; unmatched junction nucleotides: 6. CDR1 and CDR2 from the germline V gene are SGHRS and YFSETQ. The CDR3 loop reads CASSIGTSGSTDTQYF. CDR3 DNA sequence: TGCGCCAGCAGCATCGGGACTAGCGGATCCACAGATACGCAGTATTTT.

The V and J genes are TRBV30 and TRBJ1-5; D perhaps matches TRBD1 (6 bases). This CDR3 is built from 13 residues. V was shortened by 5 bases and J by 1 base, with 9 bases between the two germline ends. Germline V CDR1 and CDR2: GTSNPN, SVGIG (reference sequence). CDR3 protein: CAWGGRSNQPQHF. As DNA, the CDR3 is TGTGCCTGGGGGGGCAGAAGCAATCAGCCCCAGCATTTT.

This clone has just a few counts. One end of the junction varies from germline; a read error may be responsible. This rearrangement joins TRBV14 to TRBJ2-6, with TRBD2 identical over 12 bases. Germline V gene data show CDR1 as SGHDN and CDR2 as FVKESK. This CDR3 contains 20 residues. The CDR3 coding sequence is TGTGCCAGCAGCCTTGCCCTTCGGACTAGCGGGATCTCTGGGGCCAACGGCCTGACTTTC. This encodes CASSLALRTSGISGANGLTF.